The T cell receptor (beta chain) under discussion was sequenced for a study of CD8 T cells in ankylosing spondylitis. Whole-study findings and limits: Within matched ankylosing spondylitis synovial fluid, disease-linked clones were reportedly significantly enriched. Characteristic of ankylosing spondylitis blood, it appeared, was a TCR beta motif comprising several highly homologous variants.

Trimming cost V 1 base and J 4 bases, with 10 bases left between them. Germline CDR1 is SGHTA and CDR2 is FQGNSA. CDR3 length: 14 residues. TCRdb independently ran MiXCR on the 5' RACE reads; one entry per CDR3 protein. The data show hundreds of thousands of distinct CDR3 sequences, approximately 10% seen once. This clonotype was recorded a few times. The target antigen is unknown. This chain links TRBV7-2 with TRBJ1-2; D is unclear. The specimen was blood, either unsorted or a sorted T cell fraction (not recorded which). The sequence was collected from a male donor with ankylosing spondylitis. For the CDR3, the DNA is TGTGCCAGCAGCTTAGTTGCCCGAAGCTATGGCTACACCTTC. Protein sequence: CASSLVARSYGYTF.